Listed here is a single TCR beta chain. Extracted from the samples, RNA was reverse transcribed into cDNA to serve as the sequencing template. Assay used: immunoSEQ multiplex PCR; TCRdb lists only in-frame clones, some missing. The sample includes around 140,000 clones, approximately 50% of them seen just once. PBMCs provided sorted CD4+ and CD8+ T cells. This entry is derived from a study of CD8+ T cells in alopecia areata. The clonotype comes from a human donor with alopecia areata. Sequencing was performed on CD4+ T cells sorted from blood.

The CDR3 DNA sequence: TGCGCCAGCAGCTGGAACACAGGGTATGCCGAGCAGTACTTC. Translation gives CASSWNTGYAEQYF. The rearrangement uses TRBV5-1 and TRBJ2-7; D may be TRBD1 (6 bases). Trimming cost V 3 bases and J 6 bases, with 16 bases left between them. Looked up from germline, CDR1 is SGHRS and CDR2 is YFSETQ. CDR3 length: 14 amino acids.